These T cell receptor beta chains were read from a single sample in a study of blood T cells in healthy people across ages. One entry per CDR3 protein, called by TCRdb with MiXCR from the 5' RACE reads. Among roughly 1,000,000 distinct CDR3 sequences listed, 20% to 25% were seen once. The sample was also linked to a second study, of T cells of mothers and their children.

The specimen sequenced was blood. The receptors were sampled from a girl between 2 and 10 years old in good health. CDR3s include the opening cysteine and the closing phenylalanine or tryptophan. D genes are given only for firm matches. Part of the rows lack a size; the others show once, few, many or a class for expanded clones.

>.|few|14|TRBV27|TRBJ2-1
CASIGFGMNNEQFF
TGTGCCAGCATAGGGTTTGGGATGAACAATGAGCAGTTCTTC
>TRBD2|.|12|TRBV6-2/TRBV6-3|TRBJ2-5
CASSGGIETQYF
TGTGCCAGTAGCGGGGGAATAGAGACCCAGTACTTC
>.|.|14|TRBV7-9|TRBJ2-5
CASTKDRTQETQYF
TGTGCCAGCACTAAAGACCGGACTCAAGAGACCCAGTACTTC
>.|.|15|TRBV5-1|TRBJ2-2
CASSLERGTTGELFF
TGCGCCAGCAGCTTGGAAAGGGGGACCACCGGGGAGCTGTTTTTT
>.|few|16|TRBV7-2|TRBJ2-1
CASSPQGRSSYNEQFF
TGTGCCAGCAGCCCCCAAGGGAGGAGCTCCTACAATGAGCAGTTCTTC
>.|.|15|TRBV10-3|TRBJ1-2
CAISEPDWGIYGYTF
TGTGCCATCAGTGAGCCTGATTGGGGGATCTATGGCTACACCTTC
>.|few|13|TRBV7-9|TRBJ2-5
CASSAVNGETQYF
TGTGCCAGCAGCGCAGTAAATGGAGAGACCCAGTACTTC
>TRBD2|.|16|TRBV7-8|TRBJ2-1
CATTPPIAGDGREQFF
TGTGCCACCACGCCCCCAATAGCGGGAGACGGTCGTGAGCAGTTCTTC
>.|.|16|TRBV14|TRBJ2-1
CASSQDRGQIYNEQFF
TGTGCCAGCAGCCAAGATAGGGGACAAATCTACAATGAGCAGTTCTTC
>TRBD1|few|20|TRBV19|TRBJ1-4
CASSRPRDSTERTANEKLFF
TGTGCCAGTAGCCGCCCCCGGGACAGCACGGAAAGGACGGCTAATGAAAAACTGTTTTTT
>.|.|16|TRBV3-1|TRBJ1-5
CASSPEGVGSNQPQHF
TGTGCCAGCAGCCCGGAGGGGGTGGGTAGCAATCAGCCCCAGCATTTT
>.|few|16|TRBV9|TRBJ2-5
CASSVEGGHFEETQYF
TGTGCCAGCAGCGTAGAGGGGGGGCACTTTGAAGAGACCCAGTACTTC
>.|.|15|TRBV3-1|TRBJ2-7
CASSHDSKWGKGQYF
TGTGCCAGCAGCCACGACTCAAAATGGGGCAAGGGGCAGTACTTC
>TRBD1|.|14|TRBV19|TRBJ1-2
CASSMTGSSYGYTF
TGTGCCAGTAGTATGACAGGGAGTTCCTATGGCTACACCTTC
>.|.|17|TRBV12-3/TRBV12-4|TRBJ2-1
CASSLPSGRGRYNEQFF
TGTGCCAGCAGTTTGCCTTCGGGGCGGGGGCGATACAATGAGCAGTTCTTC
>TRBD2|.|16|TRBV6-1|TRBJ2-3
CASSVLAGTGTDTQYF
TGTGCCAGCAGTGTCCTAGCGGGGACCGGCACAGATACGCAGTATTTT
>.|few|18|TRBV7-9|TRBJ2-1
CASSLPTGGASSYNEQFF
TGTGCCAGCAGCTTACCGACTGGGGGGGCCAGCTCCTACAATGAGCAGTTCTTC
>TRBD1|few|17|TRBV3-1|TRBJ2-2
CASSQDLPGTGNGELFF
TGTGCCAGCAGCCAGGATCTTCCCGGGACAGGGAACGGGGAGCTGTTTTTT
>.|.|15|TRBV27|TRBJ2-1
CASSLIDSSYNEQFF
TGTGCCAGCAGTCTTATCGATAGCTCCTACAATGAGCAGTTCTTC
>TRBD2|few|13|TRBV7-2|TRBJ2-1
CASSLNERGSQFF
TGTGCCAGCAGTCTAAACGAGCGGGGCTCGCAGTTCTTC